This T cell receptor (beta chain) was identified in a study of blood T cell repertoires in COVID-19. About the study: COVID-19 samples, acute and convalescent, were from the United States, Italy and Spain.

Seattle-derived patients entered the study during active infection and were followed longitudinally. The CDR3 contains 15 residues. Germline V lookup: CDR1 MNHEY, CDR2 SMNVEV (reference sequence). With V trimmed by 4 bases and J by 1 base, 4 bases remained unmatched. Per the authors' pipeline: Scientists estimated how many nucleated cells there were by amplifying reference gene primers. Method: immunoSEQ multiplex PCR; TCRdb's copy keeps in-frame clones and lacks some. V, J and clone size are taken as reported in that table, and D and trimming were inferred from the DNA itself. The sample yields approximately 460,000 clones, nearly 90% seen once.

Sequenced input: peripheral blood. V gene TRBV27 combines with J gene TRBJ2-3; 8 nucleotides align to TRBD2. The clonotype was recovered from a man younger than 35 with COVID-19, enrolled during active disease. The CDR3 DNA reads as TGTGCCAGCAGTTCACCCGGGAGGGGCACAGATACGCAGTATTTT. This translates into CASSSPGRGTDTQYF.